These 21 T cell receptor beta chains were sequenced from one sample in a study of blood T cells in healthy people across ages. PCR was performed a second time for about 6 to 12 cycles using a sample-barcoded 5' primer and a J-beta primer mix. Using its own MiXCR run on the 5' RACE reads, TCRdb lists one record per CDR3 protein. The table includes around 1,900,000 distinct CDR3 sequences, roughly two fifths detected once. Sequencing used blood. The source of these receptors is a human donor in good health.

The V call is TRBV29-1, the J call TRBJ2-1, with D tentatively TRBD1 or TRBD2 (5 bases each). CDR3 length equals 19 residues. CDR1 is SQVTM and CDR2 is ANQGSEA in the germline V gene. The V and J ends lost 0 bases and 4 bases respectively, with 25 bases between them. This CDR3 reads CSVEDFYRDGGGPYNEQFF. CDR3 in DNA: TGCAGCGTTGAAGATTTTTACCGGGACGGCGGAGGTCCTTACAATGAGCAGTTCTTC.

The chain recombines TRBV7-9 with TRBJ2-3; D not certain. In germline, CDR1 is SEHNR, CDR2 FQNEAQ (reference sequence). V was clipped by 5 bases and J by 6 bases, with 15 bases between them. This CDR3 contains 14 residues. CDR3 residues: CASSQVIGSDTQYF. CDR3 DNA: TGTGCCAGCAGCCAGGTTATAGGGTCCGATACGCAGTATTTT.

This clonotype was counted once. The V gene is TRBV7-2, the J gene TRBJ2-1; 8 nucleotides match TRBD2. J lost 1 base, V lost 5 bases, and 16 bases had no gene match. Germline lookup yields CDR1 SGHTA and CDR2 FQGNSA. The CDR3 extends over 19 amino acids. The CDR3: CASSHEIGSGGASYNEQFF. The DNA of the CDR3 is TGTGCCAGCAGCCACGAGATCGGATCGGGGGGGGCGTCCTACAATGAGCAGTTCTTC. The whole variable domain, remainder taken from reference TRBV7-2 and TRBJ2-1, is GAGVSQSPSNKVTEKGKDVELRCDPISGHTALYWYRQSLGQGLEFLIYFQGNSAPDKSGLPSDRFSAERTGGSVSTLTIQRTQQEDSAVYLCASSHEIGSGGASYNEQFFGPGTRLTVL.

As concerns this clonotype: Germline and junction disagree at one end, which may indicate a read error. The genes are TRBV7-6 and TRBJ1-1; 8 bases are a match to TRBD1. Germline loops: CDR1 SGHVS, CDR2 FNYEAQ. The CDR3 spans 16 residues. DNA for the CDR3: TGTGCCAGCAGCTTGGGACAGGCGAAATTGAACACTGGAGCTTTCTTT. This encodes CASSLGQAKLNTGAFF.

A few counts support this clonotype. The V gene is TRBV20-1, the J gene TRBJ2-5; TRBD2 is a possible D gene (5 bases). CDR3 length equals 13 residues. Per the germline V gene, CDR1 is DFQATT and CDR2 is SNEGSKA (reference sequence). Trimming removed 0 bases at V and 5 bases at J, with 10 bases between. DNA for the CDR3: TGCAGTGCTAGAGATGTAGGAGGCGAGACCCAGTACTTC. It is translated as CSARDVGGETQYF.

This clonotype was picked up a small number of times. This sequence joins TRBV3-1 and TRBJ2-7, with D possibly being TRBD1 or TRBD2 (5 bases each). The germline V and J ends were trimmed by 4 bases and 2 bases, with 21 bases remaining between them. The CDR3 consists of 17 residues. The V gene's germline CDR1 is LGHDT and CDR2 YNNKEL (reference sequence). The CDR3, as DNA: TGTGCCAGCAGCCCCCAGCACACACTAGGGACCCCCTACGAGCAGTACTTC. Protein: CASSPQHTLGTPYEQYF.

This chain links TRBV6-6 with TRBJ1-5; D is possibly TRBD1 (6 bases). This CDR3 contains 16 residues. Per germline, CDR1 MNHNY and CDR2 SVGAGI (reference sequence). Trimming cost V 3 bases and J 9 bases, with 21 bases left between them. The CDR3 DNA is TGTGCCAGCAGTTATGCCGGGGCAGGGGTGCAGCCGCCCCAGCATTTT. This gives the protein CASSYAGAGVQPPQHF.

CDR3 residues: CASSSGGLAGGPTDTQYF. For the CDR3, the DNA is TGTGCCAGCAGTTCCGGTGGACTAGCGGGGGGGCCGACAGATACGCAGTATTTT. The rearrangement joins TRBV6-5 to TRBJ2-3, with 15 bases identical to TRBD2. The germline CDR1 and CDR2 sequences are MNHEY and SVGAGI. This CDR3 is built from 18 residues. The junction had 8 bases not matched to a gene; V was cut back by 4 bases and J by 3 bases.

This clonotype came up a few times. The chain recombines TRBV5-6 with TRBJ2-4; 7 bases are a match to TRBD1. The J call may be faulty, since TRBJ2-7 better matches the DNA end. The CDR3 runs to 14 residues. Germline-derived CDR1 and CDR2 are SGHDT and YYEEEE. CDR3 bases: TGTGCCAGCAGCATCCGGGACAGCGCCTACGAGCAGTACTTC. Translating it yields CASSIRDSAYEQYF.

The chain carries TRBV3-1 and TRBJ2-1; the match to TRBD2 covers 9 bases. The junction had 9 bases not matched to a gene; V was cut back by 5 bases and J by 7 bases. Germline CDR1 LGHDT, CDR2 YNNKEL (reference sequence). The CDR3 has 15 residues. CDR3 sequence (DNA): TGTGCCAGCAGCACTTTGCGGGGGGGCCGGAATGAGCAGTTCTTC. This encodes CASSTLRGGRNEQFF.

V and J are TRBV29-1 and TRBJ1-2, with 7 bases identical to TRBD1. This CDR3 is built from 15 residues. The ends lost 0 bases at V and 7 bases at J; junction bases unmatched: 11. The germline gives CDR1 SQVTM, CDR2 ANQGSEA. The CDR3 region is CSVEDVYGTVGGYTF. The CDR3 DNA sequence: TGCAGCGTTGAAGATGTGTATGGGACAGTGGGTGGCTACACCTTC.

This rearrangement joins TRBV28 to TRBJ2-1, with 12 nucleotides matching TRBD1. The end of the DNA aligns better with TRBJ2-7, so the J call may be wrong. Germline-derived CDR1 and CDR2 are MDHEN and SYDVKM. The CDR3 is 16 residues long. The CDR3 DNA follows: TGTGCCAGCAGTGACCGGGACAGGGGGCGATTCTCCGAGCAGTACTTC. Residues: CASSDRDRGRFSEQYF.

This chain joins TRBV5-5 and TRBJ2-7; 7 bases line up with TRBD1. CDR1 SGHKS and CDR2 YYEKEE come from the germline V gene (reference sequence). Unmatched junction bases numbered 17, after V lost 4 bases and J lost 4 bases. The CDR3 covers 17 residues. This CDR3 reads CASSTSPGTVFSYEQYF. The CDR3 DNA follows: TGTGCCAGCAGCACATCTCCCGGGACAGTCTTTTCTTACGAGCAGTACTTC.

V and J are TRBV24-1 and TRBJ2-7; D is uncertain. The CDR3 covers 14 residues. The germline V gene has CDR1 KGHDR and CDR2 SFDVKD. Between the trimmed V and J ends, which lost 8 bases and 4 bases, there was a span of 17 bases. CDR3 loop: CATIHETFSYEQYF. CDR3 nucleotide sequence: TGTGCCACCATTCACGAGACGTTTTCGTACGAGCAGTACTTC.

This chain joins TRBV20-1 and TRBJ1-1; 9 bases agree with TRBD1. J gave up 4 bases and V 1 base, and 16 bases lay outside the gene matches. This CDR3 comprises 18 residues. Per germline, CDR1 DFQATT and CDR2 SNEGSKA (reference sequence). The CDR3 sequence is CSARGRDRVLSRGTEAFF. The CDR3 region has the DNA TGCAGTGCTAGAGGGCGGGACAGGGTTTTATCGAGGGGCACTGAAGCTTTCTTT.

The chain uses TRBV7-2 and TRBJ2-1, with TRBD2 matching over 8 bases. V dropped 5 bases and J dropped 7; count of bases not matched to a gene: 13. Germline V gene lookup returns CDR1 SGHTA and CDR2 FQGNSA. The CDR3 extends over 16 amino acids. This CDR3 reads CASSLTAGAQGNEQFF. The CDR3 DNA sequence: TGTGCCAGCAGCCTTACAGCGGGGGCCCAGGGGAATGAGCAGTTCTTC.

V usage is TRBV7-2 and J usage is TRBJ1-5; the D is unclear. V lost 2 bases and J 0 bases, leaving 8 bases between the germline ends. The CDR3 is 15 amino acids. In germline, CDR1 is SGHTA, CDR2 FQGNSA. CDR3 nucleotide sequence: TGTGCCAGCAGCTTAACGAGGAATAGCAATCAGCCCCAGCATTTT. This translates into CASSLTRNSNQPQHF.

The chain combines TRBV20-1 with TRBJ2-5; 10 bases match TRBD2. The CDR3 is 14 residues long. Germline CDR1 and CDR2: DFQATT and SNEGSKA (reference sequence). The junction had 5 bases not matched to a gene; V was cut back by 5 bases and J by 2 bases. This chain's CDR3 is CSAFVSGGQETQYF. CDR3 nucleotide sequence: TGCAGTGCTTTCGTTAGCGGGGGGCAAGAGACCCAGTACTTC.

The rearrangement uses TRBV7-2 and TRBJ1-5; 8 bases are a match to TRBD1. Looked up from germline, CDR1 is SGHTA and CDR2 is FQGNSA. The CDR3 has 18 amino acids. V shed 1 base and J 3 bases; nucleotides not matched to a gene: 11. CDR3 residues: CASSLDPTGGEVNQPQHF. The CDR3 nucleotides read TGTGCCAGCAGCTTAGACCCCACAGGGGGTGAAGTCAATCAGCCCCAGCATTTT.

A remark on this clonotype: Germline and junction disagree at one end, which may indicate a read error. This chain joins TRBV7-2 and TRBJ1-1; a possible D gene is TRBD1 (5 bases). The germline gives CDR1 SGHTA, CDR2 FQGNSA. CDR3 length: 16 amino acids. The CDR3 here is CASNLALGGTNTEAFF. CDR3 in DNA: TGTGCCAGCAACTTAGCTCTTGGAGGGACGAACACTGAAGCTTTCTTT.

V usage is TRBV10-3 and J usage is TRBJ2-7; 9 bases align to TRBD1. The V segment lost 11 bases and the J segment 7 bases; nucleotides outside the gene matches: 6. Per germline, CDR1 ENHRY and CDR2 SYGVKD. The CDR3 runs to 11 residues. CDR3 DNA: TGTGCCGTCCTGACAGGGGGAGAGCAGTACTTC. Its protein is CAVLTGGEQYF.